These T cell receptor beta chains were read from a single sample in a study of blood T cell repertoires in COVID-19. Method: immunoSEQ multiplex PCR; TCRdb's copy keeps in-frame clones and lacks some. Among approximately 270,000 clones, over 75% were seen once, and the ten largest hold around 10%. Sample: peripheral blood. The receptor set was obtained from a woman in her seventies with acute or convalescent COVID-19. Both conserved end residues are part of each CDR3. Each record gives: CDR3 protein, CDR3 DNA, V gene, clone size, D gene, J gene. D genes are given only for firm matches. Clone size is stated in some rows and not others, as once, few, many or a class when expanded.

CDR3 protein: CASSGRPGATEAFF; CDR3 DNA: TGTGCCAGCAGCGGGCGACCAGGGGCGACTGAAGCTTTCTTT; V gene: TRBV5-6; clone size: NA; D gene: NA; J gene: TRBJ1-1
CDR3 protein: CASSEQGQYADTQYF; CDR3 DNA: TGTGCCAGCAGTGAACAGGGACAGTATGCAGATACGCAGTATTTT; V gene: TRBV2; clone size: NA; D gene: TRBD1; J gene: TRBJ2-3
CDR3 protein: CASSLTGGQPQHF; CDR3 DNA: TGTGCCAGCAGTTTGACGGGGGGACAGCCCCAGCATTTT; V gene: TRBV12-3/TRBV12-4; clone size: NA; D gene: NA; J gene: TRBJ1-5
CDR3 protein: CASSHTTGATNEKLFF; CDR3 DNA: TGTGCCAGCAGCCATACCACAGGGGCAACTAATGAAAAACTGTTTTTT; V gene: TRBV4-2; clone size: NA; D gene: TRBD1; J gene: TRBJ1-4
CDR3 protein: CASSLGRGGGYTF; CDR3 DNA: TGTGCCAGCAGTTTAGGCAGGGGTGGTGGCTACACCTTC; V gene: TRBV28; clone size: few; D gene: NA; J gene: TRBJ1-2
CDR3 protein: CASRASGGARTDTQYF; CDR3 DNA: TGTGCCAGCAGGGCTAGCGGGGGGGCGAGGACAGATACGCAGTATTTT; V gene: TRBV3-1/TRBV3-2; clone size: NA; D gene: TRBD2; J gene: TRBJ2-3
CDR3 protein: CASSASPGPGTYEQYF; CDR3 DNA: TGTGCCAGCAGCGCGAGCCCGGGCCCGGGAACCTACGAGCAGTACTTC; V gene: TRBV25-1; clone size: NA; D gene: NA; J gene: TRBJ2-7
CDR3 protein: CASSQESSMNTEAFF; CDR3 DNA: TGCGCCAGCAGCCAAGAAAGTTCTATGAACACTGAAGCTTTCTTT; V gene: TRBV4-1; clone size: NA; D gene: NA; J gene: TRBJ1-1
CDR3 protein: CASSHKFSDRDSPLHF; CDR3 DNA: TGTGCCAGCAGCCACAAATTTAGCGATAGAGATTCACCCCTCCACTTT; V gene: TRBV3-1/TRBV3-2; clone size: NA; D gene: NA; J gene: TRBJ1-6
CDR3 protein: CASSLRDNSHTQYF; CDR3 DNA: TGTGCCAGCAGCTTAAGGGACAACTCTCATACGCAGTATTTT; V gene: TRBV7-2; clone size: NA; D gene: NA; J gene: TRBJ2-3
CDR3 protein: CASKRGGTGELFF; CDR3 DNA: TGTGCCAGCAAAAGGGGAGGAACCGGGGAGCTGTTTTTT; V gene: TRBV5-5; clone size: NA; D gene: NA; J gene: TRBJ2-2
CDR3 protein: CASTLGQGYGYTF; CDR3 DNA: TGTGCCAGCACCCTAGGTCAGGGCTATGGCTACACCTTC; V gene: TRBV11-3; clone size: NA; D gene: NA; J gene: TRBJ1-2
CDR3 protein: CAWTLRGAGANVLTF; CDR3 DNA: TGTGCCTGGACCCTCCGGGGAGCTGGGGCCAACGTCCTGACTTTC; V gene: TRBV30; clone size: NA; D gene: NA; J gene: TRBJ2-6
CDR3 protein: CAWSVAQGAYGYTF; CDR3 DNA: TGTGCCTGGAGTGTCGCCCAGGGGGCTTATGGCTACACCTTC; V gene: TRBV30; clone size: NA; D gene: TRBD1; J gene: TRBJ1-2
CDR3 protein: CASSPPGRAKNIQYF; CDR3 DNA: TGTGCCAGCTCACCACCGGGGCGGGCCAAAAACATTCAGTACTTC; V gene: TRBV18; clone size: NA; D gene: NA; J gene: TRBJ2-4
CDR3 protein: CASSPTPGNYGYTF; CDR3 DNA: TGTGCCAGCAGCCCAACGCCAGGGAACTATGGCTACACCTTC; V gene: TRBV7-2; clone size: NA; D gene: NA; J gene: TRBJ1-2
CDR3 protein: CARTGAGNTIYF; CDR3 DNA: TGTGCCAGAACGGGGGCTGGAAACACCATATATTTT; V gene: TRBV2; clone size: few; D gene: NA; J gene: TRBJ1-3
CDR3 protein: CASSWREWGEAFF; CDR3 DNA: TGTGCCAGCAGCTGGCGGGAATGGGGTGAAGCTTTCTTT; V gene: TRBV5-5; clone size: NA; D gene: NA; J gene: TRBJ1-1
CDR3 protein: CAGGQGDSLSGNTIYF; CDR3 DNA: TGTGCCGGAGGACAGGGTGACTCGTTATCGGGAAACACCATATATTTT; V gene: TRBV7-9; clone size: NA; D gene: TRBD1; J gene: TRBJ1-3
CDR3 protein: CASSVVSGYGYTF; CDR3 DNA: TGTGCCAGCAGCGTAGTTTCAGGGTATGGCTACACCTTC; V gene: TRBV9; clone size: NA; D gene: NA; J gene: TRBJ1-2
CDR3 protein: CASSYVAGTYNEQFF; CDR3 DNA: TGCGCCAGCAGCTATGTAGCGGGGACATACAATGAGCAGTTCTTC; V gene: TRBV5-1; clone size: NA; D gene: TRBD2; J gene: TRBJ2-1
CDR3 protein: CASSSYGTGGVNYGYTF; CDR3 DNA: TGTGCCAGCAGCTCTTACGGGACCGGGGGAGTCAACTATGGCTACACCTTC; V gene: TRBV5-4; clone size: once; D gene: NA; J gene: TRBJ1-2
CDR3 protein: CASSNHDRADQPQHF; CDR3 DNA: TGTGCCAGCAGTAACCATGACAGGGCTGATCAGCCCCAGCATTTT; V gene: TRBV2; clone size: NA; D gene: TRBD1; J gene: TRBJ1-5
CDR3 protein: CASSIRQGSGEKLFF; CDR3 DNA: TGTGCCAGCAGTATTCGACAGGGGAGTGGTGAAAAACTGTTTTTT; V gene: TRBV5-5; clone size: NA; D gene: TRBD1; J gene: TRBJ1-4
CDR3 protein: CASSRTLAGVTDTQYF; CDR3 DNA: TGCGCCAGCAGCCGAACACTAGCGGGCGTCACAGATACGCAGTATTTT; V gene: TRBV4-1; clone size: NA; D gene: TRBD2; J gene: TRBJ2-3
CDR3 protein: CAWSVRDRTEAFF; CDR3 DNA: TGTGCCTGGAGTGTAAGGGACAGAACTGAAGCTTTCTTT; V gene: TRBV30; clone size: NA; D gene: TRBD1; J gene: TRBJ1-1
CDR3 protein: CASSSQGRYYGYTF; CDR3 DNA: TGTGCCAGCAGCTCACAGGGGCGTTACTATGGCTACACCTTC; V gene: TRBV7-2; clone size: NA; D gene: TRBD1; J gene: TRBJ1-2
CDR3 protein: CASHSTNLMNTEAFF; CDR3 DNA: TGTGCCAGCCACTCTACCAACCTTATGAACACTGAAGCTTTCTTT; V gene: TRBV2; clone size: NA; D gene: NA; J gene: TRBJ1-1
CDR3 protein: CASSQDRQSSSGANVLTF; CDR3 DNA: TGCGCCAGCAGCCAAGATCGACAGTCCAGCTCTGGGGCCAACGTCCTGACTTTC; V gene: TRBV4-1; clone size: NA; D gene: NA; J gene: TRBJ2-6
CDR3 protein: CASTGDEQFF; CDR3 DNA: TGTGCCAGTACAGGGGATGAGCAGTTCTTC; V gene: TRBV19; clone size: NA; D gene: NA; J gene: TRBJ2-1
CDR3 protein: CATVGQGRSPGELFF; CDR3 DNA: TGTGCCACCGTCGGACAGGGAAGGAGCCCCGGGGAGCTGTTTTTT; V gene: TRBV19; clone size: NA; D gene: TRBD1; J gene: TRBJ2-2
CDR3 protein: CASSLGPQRGHTDTQYF; CDR3 DNA: TGTGCCAGCAGCTTAGGTCCTCAGCGGGGGCACACAGATACGCAGTATTTT; V gene: TRBV11-2; clone size: NA; D gene: TRBD2; J gene: TRBJ2-3
CDR3 protein: CASMDRVYGYTF; CDR3 DNA: TGTGCCAGCATGGACAGGGTCTATGGCTACACCTTC; V gene: TRBV2; clone size: NA; D gene: TRBD1; J gene: TRBJ1-2
CDR3 protein: CAISETTRPGELFF; CDR3 DNA: TGTGCCATCAGTGAGACCACTAGACCCGGGGAGCTGTTTTTT; V gene: TRBV10-3; clone size: NA; D gene: NA; J gene: TRBJ2-2
CDR3 protein: CASSLPFGELFF; CDR3 DNA: TGTGCCAGCAGCTTACCATTTGGGGAGCTGTTTTTT; V gene: TRBV7-9; clone size: NA; D gene: NA; J gene: TRBJ2-2
CDR3 protein: CASSQDLRGLAGGRSTDTQYF; CDR3 DNA: TGTGCCAGCAGCCAAGATCTGAGGGGGCTAGCGGGAGGTCGGAGCACAGATACGCAGTATTTT; V gene: TRBV3-1/TRBV3-2; clone size: NA; D gene: TRBD2; J gene: TRBJ2-3
CDR3 protein: CTSSQDKRQGAEERDTGELFF; CDR3 DNA: TGCACCAGCAGCCAAGATAAAAGACAGGGGGCGGAGGAAAGGGACACCGGGGAGCTGTTTTTT; V gene: TRBV1; clone size: many; D gene: NA; J gene: TRBJ2-2
CDR3 protein: CASSHDQGLYGYTF; CDR3 DNA: TGCGCCAGCAGCCACGATCAGGGGCTGTACGGCTACACCTTC; V gene: TRBV4-1; clone size: NA; D gene: NA; J gene: TRBJ1-2
CDR3 protein: CASSRDRAPQETQYF; CDR3 DNA: TGTGCCAGCAGCCGAGACAGGGCCCCTCAAGAGACCCAGTACTTC; V gene: TRBV11-1; clone size: NA; D gene: TRBD1; J gene: TRBJ2-5
CDR3 protein: CASSQEGDSSPQHF; CDR3 DNA: TGTGCCAGCAGCCAAGAGGGGGACAGCTCGCCCCAGCATTTT; V gene: TRBV3-1/TRBV3-2; clone size: NA; D gene: TRBD1; J gene: TRBJ1-5
CDR3 protein: CASSVGTGRNQPQHF; CDR3 DNA: TGCGCCAGCAGCGTCGGGACAGGGAGAAATCAGCCCCAGCATTTT; V gene: TRBV5-1; clone size: NA; D gene: TRBD1; J gene: TRBJ1-5